This T cell receptor beta chain was observed in a study of T cell responses to AZD1222 COVID-19 vaccine. Across the whole study: Combined were second doses at about 4 or about 12 weeks.

Germline lookup yields CDR1 KGHSH and CDR2 LQKENI. The CDR3 runs to 16 residues. V gave up 1 base and J gave up 2 bases, with 11 bases separating them. Generated by immunoSEQ multiplex PCR, the TCRdb table keeps only in-frame clones and is missing some. The table has tens of thousands of clones, about 72% seen once. Of note for this clone: Its antigen is still unknown.

Study-wide points: The study identified only a handful of AZD1222 recipients as seropositive at baseline. Repertoire sampling occurred only after the peak T cell response.

The chain employs TRBV18 and TRBJ2-2; perhaps TRBD1 as D (5 bases). Source: peripheral blood, taken on day 0 of AZD1222 vaccination. This sequence was found in an adult in good health. This CDR3 is CASSPLETVNTGELFF. In nucleotides, the CDR3 is TGTGCCAGCTCACCACTAGAGACAGTAAACACCGGGGAGCTGTTTTTT.